This TCR beta chain was sequenced during a study of tissue T cells after allogeneic stem cell transplantation. Assay used: immunoSEQ multiplex PCR; TCRdb lists only in-frame clones, some missing. The table has roughly 5,000 clones, around 45% seen once; the top ten hold approximately 21%. As to this clone: Germline and genes: mouse. The read ends 1 residue before the CDR3 terminus; that terminus is restored from the germline J gene.

The time point is: mouse harvest day 14 after allogeneic transplant. Tail vein injection delivered 10^7 T-cell-depleted bone marrow cells and 10^6 splenic CD5+ T cells. Trimming took 0 bases from V and 0 from J, leaving 8 bases between them. CDR3 length equals 15 residues. From germline, CDR1 is SGHLS and CDR2 HYDKME. The specimen was gut tissue. This TCR came from a female BALB/c mouse given C57BL/6 T cells with graft-versus-host disease after an allogeneic hematopoietic cell transplant. The rearrangement links TRBV12-2 to TRBJ2-1; maybe TRBD1 (5 bases). CDR3 DNA, as far as it was read: TGTGCCAGCTCTCTCGAGGGGTCTAACTATGCTGAGCAGTTC. Translation: CASSLEGSNYAEQF. In full, the CDR3 is CASSLEGSNYAEQFF.